The 16 T cell receptor beta chains presented below share a single source sample, sequenced in a study of naive CD8 T cells in extremely preterm neonates. TCRdb keeps only in-frame clones here, not all; method: immunoSEQ multiplex PCR. The sample contains about 5,100 clones, under 99% of which appear only once. The sequencing input was naive CD8+ T cells from blood. All receptors come from a human donor in good health.

The chain joins TRBV6-6 to TRBJ2-3; D perhaps matches TRBD1 (5 bases). The V gene's germline CDR1 is MNHNY and CDR2 SVGAGI (reference sequence). The CDR3 runs to 15 residues. V was cut by 6 bases and J by 0 bases, with 13 bases left in between. DNA for the CDR3: TGTGCCAGCAGCTCCGACAGACCTAGCACAGATACGCAGTATTTT. Protein sequence: CASSSDRPSTDTQYF.

The chain employs TRBV11-2 and TRBJ2-7; 7 positions agree with TRBD2. Germline CDR1 reads SGHAT; CDR2 reads FQNNGV. V lost 5 bases to trimming and J lost 4 bases; unmatched junction nucleotides: 14. This CDR3 has 16 residues. CDR3 amino acids: CASSPKAAGVSYEQYF. CDR3 DNA: TGTGCCAGCAGCCCGAAAGCGGCGGGAGTTTCATACGAGCAGTACTTC.

The V call is TRBV5-1, the J call TRBJ2-6; 10 nucleotides align to TRBD1. Looked up from germline, CDR1 is SGHRS and CDR2 is YFSETQ. CDR3 size: 19 residues. V shed 4 bases, J shed 2 bases, and the junction held 12 bases outside the gene matches. CDR3 bases: TGCGCCAGCAGCCGACCTCCAGACAGGGGGCGGGCTGGGGCCAACGTCCTGACTTTC. Translated: CASSRPPDRGRAGANVLTF.

The chain carries TRBV7-2 and TRBJ1-1, with a weak D call TRBD1 (6 bases). V lost 2 bases, J lost 6 bases, and 10 bases lay in between. This CDR3 has 13 amino acids. CDR1 is SGHTA, CDR2 FQGNSA, per germline. The CDR3 sequence is CASSLIQGSEAFF. The CDR3 DNA follows: TGTGCCAGCAGCTTAATCCAGGGGTCTGAAGCTTTCTTT.

This clone came up once. The rearrangement links TRBV23-1 to TRBJ1-5, with TRBD1 identical over 7 bases. TRBV23-1 counts as an open reading frame of uncertain function. The CDR3 totals 18 residues. J was trimmed by 3 bases and V by 4 bases; bases with no gene match: 15. Written as DNA, the CDR3 is TGCGCCAGCAGTCCCCTCCAGCATACCCAGGGGGACAATCAGCCCCAGCATTTT. Translating it yields CASSPLQHTQGDNQPQHF.

The chain links TRBV7-8 to TRBJ2-1; TRBD1 is a possible D gene (5 bases). CDR3 length: 16 amino acids. Per germline, CDR1 SGHVS and CDR2 FQNEAQ. Trimming took 1 base from V and 7 from J, leaving 17 bases between them. CDR3 in DNA: TGTGCCAGCAGCTTAGAGAGACAGCGTAGAGGTAATGAGCAGTTCTTC. Translating it yields CASSLERQRRGNEQFF. Together with reference TRBV7-8 and TRBJ2-1, the CDR3 gives the full variable domain: GAGVSQSPRYKVAKRGQDVALRCDPISGHVSLFWYQQALGQGPEFLTYFQNEAQLDKSGLPSDRFFAERPEGSVSTLKIQRTQQEDSAVYLCASSLERQRRGNEQFFGPGTRLTVL.

The chain combines TRBV13 with TRBJ2-1, with a possible D match to TRBD2 (5 bases). The V gene lost 3 bases and the J gene lost 3 bases, with 9 bases spanning the gap. CDR3 size: 14 residues. Germline V gene data show CDR1 as PRHDT and CDR2 as FYEKMQ (reference sequence). DNA of the CDR3: TGTGCCAGCAGCTTGGGAGCGGTCTACAATGAGCAGTTCTTC. This encodes CASSLGAVYNEQFF.

The chain combines TRBV2 with TRBJ1-5; 10 bases fit TRBD1. The CDR3 is 14 amino acids. Germline V gives CDR1 SNHLY, CDR2 FYNNEI. V was pared by 5 bases and J by 7 bases, with 5 bases of the junction left unmatched. This chain's CDR3 is CASSSDRGDQPQHF. CDR3 bases: TGTGCCAGCAGTTCGGACAGGGGGGACCAGCCCCAGCATTTT.

This chain connects TRBV4-1 to TRBJ2-5; 13 bases align to TRBD2. The assigned J gene may be wrong: the sequence end matches TRBJ2-7 better. Germline V gene sequence: CDR1 MGHRA, CDR2 YSYEKL. The CDR3 has 17 residues. The CDR3 DNA follows: TGCGCCAGCAGCCAAGAATCACTAGCGGGAGGGGCCTACGAGCAGTACTTC. This sequence encodes CASSQESLAGGAYEQYF.

V and J are TRBV10-1 and TRBJ2-7; 7 positions match TRBD1. The V and J ends lost 3 bases and 6 bases, in that order; junction bases with no gene match: 11. Germline CDR1 and CDR2: WNHNN and SYGVQD (reference sequence). CDR3 size: 15 residues. CDR3 nucleotides: TGCGCCAGCAGTGAATACAGGGGTGGTCCGGGCGAGCAGTACTTC. Its protein is CASSEYRGGPGEQYF.

The J gene is TRBJ1-5, the V gene TRBV21-1. TRBV21-1 is termed a pseudogene. CDR3 length: 15 amino acids. The CDR3 protein is CASNPRGGKCQPQHF. In DNA, the CDR3 is TGTGCCAGCAACCCCAGGGGAGGGAAGTGTCAGCCCCAGCATTTT.

This chain joins TRBV9 and TRBJ2-7, with 7 bases identical to TRBD1. The ends lost 0 bases at V and 3 bases at J; junction bases unmatched: 3. Germline CDR1 and CDR2: SGDLS and YYNGEE. The CDR3 totals 14 residues. DNA for the CDR3: TGTGCCAGCAGCGTAGGTTCAGGGGGCTACGAGCAGTACTTC. This codes for CASSVGSGGYEQYF.

V gene TRBV19 combines with J gene TRBJ2-2; TRBD2 might be the D (6 bases). Trimming stripped 1 base from V and 3 bases from J, with 18 bases between. The CDR3 consists of 18 residues. CDR1 is LNHDA, CDR2 SQIVND, per germline (reference sequence). DNA of the CDR3: TGTGCCAGTAGTATAGTCGTTTTGGACGGGAGCGACACCGGGGAGCTGTTTTTT. Protein sequence: CASSIVVLDGSDTGELFF.

DNA for the CDR3: TGCGCCAGCAGCCAAATGACAGGGGCCGGCGGTGGCTACACCTTC. Encoded protein: CASSQMTGAGGGYTF. This chain joins TRBV4-1 and TRBJ1-2; 8 bases align to TRBD1. The length of the CDR3 is 15 residues. V was pared by 2 bases and J by 7 bases, with 9 bases of the junction left unmatched. CDR1 is MGHRA, CDR2 YSYEKL, per germline.

The chain employs TRBV29-1 and TRBJ2-1, with D perhaps TRBD2 (6 bases). This CDR3 comprises 16 residues. CDR1 SQVTM and CDR2 ANQGSEA come from the germline V gene. Trimming removed 2 bases from V and 6 bases from J, with 20 bases in between. The DNA for the CDR3 is TGCAGCGTTGAAAGTCCGGGACTCCGGAGAGTCAATGAGCAGTTCTTC. This encodes CSVESPGLRRVNEQFF.

This chain joins TRBV5-4 and TRBJ1-3; unclear D gene. V lost 0 bases and J lost 2, with 9 bases in between. Looked up from germline, CDR1 is SGHNT and CDR2 is YYREEE (reference sequence). CDR3 length: 15 residues. CDR3 bases: TGTGCCAGCAGCTTGGGAGGGAACGCTGGAAACACCATATATTTT. Protein: CASSLGGNAGNTIYF.